There are many counts of the clone carrying this T cell receptor (beta chain). The source of the sample is a study of CD8 T cells in ankylosing spondylitis. The CDR3 is made up of 15 amino acids. V lost 0 bases and J lost 6, with 12 bases in between. Per germline, CDR1 LGHNA and CDR2 YNFKEQ. The authors made TCR beta libraries by quantitative 5'-RACE with molecular barcodes. TCRdb reprocessed the 5' RACE reads with MiXCR, giving one entry per CDR3 protein. The data show about 200,000 distinct CDR3 sequences, 20% to 30% seen once. The chain combines TRBV4-2 with TRBJ2-1; D not resolved. Sample: blood, either unsorted or a sorted T cell fraction (not recorded which). This receptor was identified in a male donor with ankylosing spondylitis or in good health (not recorded which). Here the CDR3 DNA reads TGTGCCAGCAGCCAAGATTCAAACGAATTCAATGAGCAGTTCTTC. It is translated as CASSQDSNEFNEQFF.